The 30 T cell receptor beta chains below all came from one sample that was sequenced in a study of early T cells in non-severe SARS-CoV-2 infection. TCRdb re-called the 5' RACE reads through MiXCR, storing one row per CDR3 protein. The sample lists roughly 99,000 distinct CDR3 sequences; approximately 12% were seen once. The material sequenced was whole blood. The receptor set was obtained from an adult who was a healthcare worker with PCR-confirmed SARS-CoV-2 infection or an uninfected control (not recorded which).

This clonotype occurred many times. The genes are TRBV5-1 and TRBJ2-3; no definite D call. The CDR3 covers 13 residues. With 1 base removed from V and 4 bases from J, the gap between germline ends came to 7 bases. The germline gives CDR1 SGHRS, CDR2 YFSETQ. The CDR3 reads CASSLNPSDTQYF. The CDR3 DNA sequence: TGCGCCAGCAGCTTGAATCCTTCAGATACGCAGTATTTT.

This clonotype was counted ten times or more. The gene calls are TRBV28 and TRBJ2-1; 7 nucleotides agree with TRBD2. The J segment lost 1 base and the V segment lost 8 bases, leaving 5 bases of the junction unmatched. The CDR3 is made up of 14 amino acids. Germline CDR1 MDHEN, CDR2 SYDVKM. The CDR3: CASVPAGSYNEQFF. The CDR3 nucleotides are TGTGCCAGCGTGCCAGCGGGATCCTACAATGAGCAGTTCTTC.

This clonotype has ten or more counts. CDR3 in amino acids: CASSSVRLAPIPNEQFF. In DNA, the CDR3 is TGTGCCAGCAGCTCGGTCCGACTAGCCCCTATTCCCAATGAGCAGTTCTTC. V is TRBV7-9 and J is TRBJ2-1; 7 bases are shared with TRBD2. The germline V gene encodes CDR1 SEHNR and CDR2 FQNEAQ (reference sequence). J gave up 6 bases and V 4 bases, and 15 bases lay outside the gene matches. There are 17 residues in the CDR3.

This clonotype was seen only a few times. This chain joins TRBV20-1 and TRBJ2-2; 10 bases match TRBD2. Germline-derived CDR1 and CDR2 are DFQATT and SNEGSKA (reference sequence). This CDR3 has 15 amino acids. V lost 6 bases, J lost 2 bases, and 6 bases stayed unmatched. The CDR3 loop is CSAASSGRNTGELFF. In nucleotides, the CDR3 is TGCAGTGCCGCGTCTAGCGGGAGAAACACCGGGGAGCTGTTTTTT.

Only a few counts were recorded for this clonotype. V gene TRBV3-1 combines with J gene TRBJ2-2; TRBD1 or TRBD2 may be the D gene (5 bases each). Per the germline V gene, CDR1 is LGHDT and CDR2 is YNNKEL (reference sequence). This CDR3 comprises 13 residues. Trimming removed 2 bases from V and 11 bases from J, with 12 bases in between. CDR3 nucleotides: TGTGCCAGCAGCCAAACTTGGGACGGTGAGCTGTTTTTT. It is translated as CASSQTWDGELFF.

The chain joins TRBV7-9 to TRBJ1-6; TRBD1 matches at 8 bases. This CDR3 is 15 amino acids long. Germline loops: CDR1 SEHNR, CDR2 FQNEAQ (reference sequence). V dropped 5 bases and J dropped 7; count of bases not matched to a gene: 7. This chain's CDR3 is CASSPPTGVNSPLHF. As DNA, the CDR3 is TGTGCCAGCAGCCCCCCGACAGGGGTGAATTCACCCCTCCACTTT.

This clonotype was found many times. This chain joins TRBV7-2 and TRBJ2-3, with TRBD2 identical over 11 bases. The germline V gene has CDR1 SGHTA and CDR2 FQGNSA. The CDR3 sequence is 14 residues long. V lost 4 bases and J lost 5; bases outside the gene matches: 2. CDR3 residues: CASSSGLAGDTQYF. The CDR3 DNA is TGTGCCAGCAGCTCCGGACTAGCGGGAGATACGCAGTATTTT.

This clonotype showed up many times. This chain connects TRBV2 to TRBJ2-3; D unclear. The CDR3 covers 14 residues. Trimming shortened V by 0 bases and J by 3 bases, and 7 bases separated the two germline ends. Germline CDR1 reads SNHLY; CDR2 reads FYNNEI. DNA for the CDR3: TGTGCCAGCAGTGAAGCGCTTCGGACAGATACGCAGTATTTT. This translates into CASSEALRTDTQYF.

V gene TRBV2 combines with J gene TRBJ2-2; D perhaps matches TRBD2 (6 bases). The ends were cut back, 7 bases at V and 4 bases at J, with 7 bases in the middle. The CDR3 is 12 residues long. In germline, CDR1 is SNHLY, CDR2 FYNNEI. Written as DNA, the CDR3 is TGTGCCAGCACCGGGGGCACCGGGGAGCTGTTTTTT. Translating gives CASTGGTGELFF.

This clonotype was detected many times. J is TRBJ2-7 and V is TRBV6-1, with TRBD1 matching over 9 bases. CDR3 length: 15 amino acids. The germline gives CDR1 MNHNS, CDR2 SASEGT. The V segment lost 3 bases and the J segment 2 bases; nucleotides outside the gene matches: 5. The CDR3 is CASSETGGEAYEQYF. The DNA of the CDR3 is TGTGCCAGCAGTGAGACAGGGGGAGAAGCCTACGAGCAGTACTTC.

This clonotype showed up many times. This chain connects TRBV7-6 to TRBJ2-2; TRBD2 matches at 8 bases. Looked up from germline, CDR1 is SGHVS and CDR2 is FNYEAQ. The CDR3 spans 14 residues. V lost 8 bases, J lost 4 bases, and 6 bases stayed unmatched. CDR3 sequence (DNA): TGTGCCAGCCGGGGGGGGCCGGGCACCGGGGAGCTGTTTTTT. Translated, it gives CASRGGPGTGELFF.

The rearrangement joins TRBV30 to TRBJ1-1; D is unresolved. Germline V gives CDR1 GTSNPN, CDR2 SVGIG (reference sequence). The CDR3 is 11 residues long. The V gene lost 0 bases and the J gene lost 5 bases, with 4 bases spanning the gap. The CDR3 nucleotides are TGTGCCTGGAGTGTACAGACTGAAGCTTTCTTT. This encodes CAWSVQTEAFF.

In this sample, this clonotype turned up many times. This chain joins TRBV14 and TRBJ2-1; 8 nucleotides align to TRBD2. V shed 1 base, J shed 6 bases, and the junction held 2 bases outside the gene matches. Germline loops: CDR1 SGHDN, CDR2 FVKESK. This CDR3 spans 14 amino acids. The CDR3 DNA follows: TGTGCCAGCAGCCAAGCGGGAGGGTCCAATGAGCAGTTCTTC. Its translation: CASSQAGGSNEQFF.

The CDR3 bases are TGTGCCATCAGTGCGGGAGACACAGATACGCAGTATTTT. It specifies CAISAGDTDTQYF. The chain has TRBV10-3 and TRBJ2-3; D is possibly TRBD2 (6 bases). Germline-derived CDR1 and CDR2 are ENHRY and SYGVKD. This CDR3 is 13 amino acids long. V was cut by 4 bases and J by 2 bases, with 7 bases left in between.

This clonotype has a count of ten or more. The J gene is TRBJ1-1, the V gene TRBV20-1; D not resolved. Trimming took off 0 bases at V and 0 bases at J, with 8 bases between the two ends. The germline V gene has CDR1 DFQATT and CDR2 SNEGSKA (reference sequence). CDR3 length: 14 residues. The CDR3 nucleotides are TGCAGTGCTAGAGAAAACAGCATGAACACTGAAGCTTTCTTT. Translated, it gives CSARENSMNTEAFF.

This clonotype was detected many times. The V and J genes are TRBV20-1 and TRBJ2-5, with 10 positions matching TRBD1. The germline CDR1 and CDR2 sequences are DFQATT and SNEGSKA (reference sequence). CDR3 length equals 17 residues. The trim removed 1 base at V and 0 bases at J, leaving 8 bases unmatched. CDR3 sequence (DNA): TGCAGTGCTAGAGCCTACTGGGACAGGGGCCACCAAGAGACCCAGTACTTC. Its protein is CSARAYWDRGHQETQYF.

The sample holds many counts of this clonotype. This chain connects TRBV7-6 to TRBJ2-7; D might be TRBD1 (5 bases). The CDR3 loop spans 15 amino acids. Germline lookup yields CDR1 SGHVS and CDR2 FNYEAQ. Trimming stripped 3 bases from V and 4 bases from J, with 16 bases between. The CDR3 spells CASSLFFSRVYEQYF. CDR3 nucleotides: TGTGCCAGCAGCTTGTTTTTTTCCAGGGTATACGAGCAGTACTTC. The full variable domain, in which reference TRBV7-6 and TRBJ2-7 provide the parts outside the CDR3, is GAGVSQSPRYKVTKRGQDVALRCDPISGHVSLYWYRQALGQGPEFLTYFNYEAQQDKSGLPNDRFSAERPEGSISTLTIQRTEQRDSAMYRCASSLFFSRVYEQYFGPGTRLTVT.

This clonotype was observed a few times. V usage is TRBV7-3 and J usage is TRBJ2-6; D is unresolved. The CDR3 covers 15 residues. V lost 4 bases, J lost 0 bases, and 7 bases lay in between. The germline V gene encodes CDR1 SGHTA and CDR2 FQGTGA. The chain's CDR3 is CASSSRRSGANVLTF. DNA for the CDR3: TGTGCCAGCAGCTCGCGCCGCTCTGGGGCCAACGTCCTGACTTTC.

The rearrangement joins TRBV7-2 to TRBJ2-3; 9 bases are shared with TRBD2. After removal of 5 bases from V and 6 bases from J, the junction contained 24 bases not matched to a gene. CDR1 and CDR2 from the germline V gene are SGHTA and FQGNSA. CDR3 length: 20 residues. This CDR3 is CASSPSAGAGGLGRRDTQYF. CDR3 DNA sequence: TGTGCCAGCAGCCCGAGCGCGGGAGCGGGAGGTCTTGGTAGGAGGGATACGCAGTATTTT.

This clonotype has just a few counts. The gene calls are TRBV18 and TRBJ2-1; 11 positions match TRBD2. The V gene's germline CDR1 is KGHSH and CDR2 LQKENI. With V trimmed by 5 bases and J by 3 bases, 3 bases remained unmatched. The CDR3 totals 15 residues. The CDR3 DNA reads as TGTGCCAGCTCAGGGACTAGCGGAGACTACAATGAGCAGTTCTTC. It specifies CASSGTSGDYNEQFF.

CDR3 residues: CASSQKQGWETQYF. The CDR3 region has the DNA TGCGCCAGCAGCCAAAAACAGGGGTGGGAGACCCAGTACTTC. The chain uses TRBV4-3 and TRBJ2-5, with 7 positions matching TRBD1. Germline V gives CDR1 LGHNA, CDR2 YSLEER. This CDR3 is built from 14 residues. Unmatched junction bases numbered 5, after V lost 2 bases and J lost 5 bases.

Notes on this clonotype: This could be a read error, since a much larger clone is one nucleotide away. The chain is built from TRBV28 and TRBJ2-6; D unclear. CDR3 length: 15 amino acids. Germline V gene sequence: CDR1 MDHEN, CDR2 SYDVKM. The CDR3 loop is CASSQQLSGTNVLTF. The CDR3 coding sequence is TGTGCCAGCAGTCAACAACTGTCTGGGACCAACGTCCTGACTTTC.

This chain links TRBV29-1 with TRBJ1-5; maybe TRBD1 (5 bases). CDR3 length equals 13 residues. Germline CDR1 and CDR2: SQVTM and ANQGSEA. Trimming pared 7 bases from V and 0 bases from J, leaving 10 bases between. CDR3 loop: CSALTVSNQPQHF. The CDR3 coding sequence is TGCAGCGCCCTGACAGTTAGCAATCAGCCCCAGCATTTT.

The sample holds a few counts of this clonotype. V and J are TRBV20-1 and TRBJ2-3; TRBD1 matches at 12 bases. Germline lookup yields CDR1 DFQATT and CDR2 SNEGSKA (reference sequence). Germline trimming cut 6 bases from V and 6 bases from J; bases unmatched to any gene: 7. The CDR3 runs 14 residues. The CDR3 loop reads CSALSGQGADTQYF. In DNA form, the CDR3 reads TGCAGTGCATTATCGGGACAGGGGGCGGATACGCAGTATTTT.

This clonotype was seen repeatedly, ten times or more. The chain joins TRBV30 to TRBJ2-1; the D is unclear. Between the trimmed V and J ends, which lost 5 bases and 6 bases, there was a span of 8 bases. The CDR3 sequence is 11 residues long. Germline CDR1 GTSNPN, CDR2 SVGIG (reference sequence). The CDR3 spells CAWADSNEQFF. In DNA form, the CDR3 reads TGTGCCTGGGCGGATAGCAATGAGCAGTTCTTC. Looking up the rest from reference TRBV30 and TRBJ2-1 gives the full variable domain: SQTIHQWPATLVQPVGSPLSLECTVEGTSNPNLYWYRQAAGRGLQLLFYSVGIGQISSEVPQNLSASRPQDRQFILSSKKLLLSDSGFYLCAWADSNEQFFGPGTRLTVL.

This clonotype has a handful of counts. This sequence joins TRBV5-4 and TRBJ2-5; the match to TRBD1 covers 10 bases. This CDR3 contains 15 residues. CDR1 SGHNT and CDR2 YYREEE come from the germline V gene (reference sequence). The junction had 6 bases not matched to a gene; V was cut back by 4 bases and J by 3 bases. This CDR3 is CASSPTGTGEETQYF. CDR3 in DNA: TGTGCCAGCAGCCCCACCGGGACAGGGGAAGAGACCCAGTACTTC.

This clonotype was recorded many times. The chain links TRBV7-9 to TRBJ2-4; 10 bases are shared with TRBD2. Germline V gene sequence: CDR1 SEHNR, CDR2 FQNEAQ (reference sequence). The CDR3 consists of 17 residues. The J segment lost 8 bases and the V segment lost 4 bases, leaving 14 bases of the junction unmatched. The CDR3 nucleotides are TGTGCCAGCAGCTATGCGGTAGCGGGAGGAGGGTTCGACATTCAGTACTTC. Residues: CASSYAVAGGGFDIQYF.

This clonotype rates as large (0.1 to 1%). Written as DNA, the CDR3 is TGTGCCAGCAGTAGAGGGATGAACACTGAAGCTTTCTTT. This sequence encodes CASSRGMNTEAFF. This chain uses TRBV12-3 or TRBV12-4 with TRBJ1-1, with D uncertain. The V gene lost 5 bases and the J gene lost 0 bases, with 7 bases spanning the gap. The CDR3 has 13 residues.

V is TRBV6-5 and J is TRBJ2-5, with TRBD1 matching over 9 bases. In germline, CDR1 is MNHEY, CDR2 SVGAGI. The CDR3 extends over 17 amino acids. Trimming cost V 2 bases and J 3 bases; bases outside gene matches: 10. CDR3 DNA: TGTGCCAGCAGTTACGATCCGGGACAGGGCCCCAAAGAGACCCAGTACTTC. This codes for CASSYDPGQGPKETQYF.

This chain connects TRBV20-1 to TRBJ2-5, with TRBD2 matching 8 bases. Unmatched junction bases numbered 11, after V lost 4 bases and J lost 1 base. Germline CDR1 and CDR2: DFQATT and SNEGSKA (reference sequence). This CDR3 region has 16 residues. The CDR3 region is CSAIGGVTSGQETQYF. The DNA of the CDR3 is TGCAGTGCTATCGGAGGGGTAACTAGCGGCCAAGAGACCCAGTACTTC.